This T cell receptor beta chain was identified during a study of T-cell reconstitution after alpha-beta-depleted transplantation in children (TCRdb year 2016). Context from the whole study: The study quantitatively tracked T-cell immune reconstitution after TCRalphabeta/CD19-depleted allogeneic hematopoietic cell transplantation in children using TCR repertoire profiling.

The label giving this sample's treatment or condition can be read as: allogeneic hematopoietic cell transplantation with graft depleted of TCRalphabeta T cells and CD19 B cells. Transplant recipients were children who received TCRalphabeta/CD19-depleted allogeneic hematopoietic cell grafts. This clonotype was counted at least ten times. It has no known antigen specificity. Base-call qualities are not available, and no considerably larger clone is one nucleotide away. The paper's findings and limits, for the study overall: In some patients, the high TCRbeta diversity seen at day 60 was put down to recipient T cells and intrathymic progenitors that had survived conditioning. Over the following months the frequencies of hyperexpanded clones went down, and after one year T-cell counts and TCRbeta diversity were mostly credited to newly produced T cells. The apparently early recovery of alphabetaT-cell counts about two months after transplant reportedly depended on only several hundred rapidly expanded clones that came from non-depleted graft cells.

Library preparation used PCR. Sequencing was performed on an Illumina HiSeq 2500. TCR libraries were prepared with molecular barcoding, using unique molecular identifiers to normalize TCRbeta repertoire quantification. Using fastp at Q25 and MiXCR, TCRdb reprocessed the public reads and kept productive beta chains. Every CDR3 protein is listed once, alongside the most common genes and DNA of its rows. Within this sample are hundreds of thousands of distinct CDR3 sequences, with roughly 7.8% of them counted one time only. Together, the top ten hold approximately 9.6% of the sample. Sequencing used peripheral blood, obtained 360 days after TCRalphabeta/CD19-depleted stem cell transplant. This receptor was identified in a female patient aged 2-15 years who had a stem cell transplant for Fanconi anemia, so the T cells may come from the graft donor.

The nucleotide sequence reads as follows: TGCGCCAGCAGCCAAGGACGGTACGCGAACACTGAAGCTTTCTTT. This encodes CASSQGRYANTEAFF. The chain uses TRBV4-3 and TRBJ1-1; the D gene identity is not certain. The germline V gene sets CDR1 to LGHNA and CDR2 to YSLEER. Trimming takes 1 base from V and 1 base from J, and the germline ends sit 10 bases apart. Measured from the cysteine to the phenylalanine, the CDR3 is 15 residues long. Just the 45-base CDR3 DNA is kept, in frame starting at base 1.